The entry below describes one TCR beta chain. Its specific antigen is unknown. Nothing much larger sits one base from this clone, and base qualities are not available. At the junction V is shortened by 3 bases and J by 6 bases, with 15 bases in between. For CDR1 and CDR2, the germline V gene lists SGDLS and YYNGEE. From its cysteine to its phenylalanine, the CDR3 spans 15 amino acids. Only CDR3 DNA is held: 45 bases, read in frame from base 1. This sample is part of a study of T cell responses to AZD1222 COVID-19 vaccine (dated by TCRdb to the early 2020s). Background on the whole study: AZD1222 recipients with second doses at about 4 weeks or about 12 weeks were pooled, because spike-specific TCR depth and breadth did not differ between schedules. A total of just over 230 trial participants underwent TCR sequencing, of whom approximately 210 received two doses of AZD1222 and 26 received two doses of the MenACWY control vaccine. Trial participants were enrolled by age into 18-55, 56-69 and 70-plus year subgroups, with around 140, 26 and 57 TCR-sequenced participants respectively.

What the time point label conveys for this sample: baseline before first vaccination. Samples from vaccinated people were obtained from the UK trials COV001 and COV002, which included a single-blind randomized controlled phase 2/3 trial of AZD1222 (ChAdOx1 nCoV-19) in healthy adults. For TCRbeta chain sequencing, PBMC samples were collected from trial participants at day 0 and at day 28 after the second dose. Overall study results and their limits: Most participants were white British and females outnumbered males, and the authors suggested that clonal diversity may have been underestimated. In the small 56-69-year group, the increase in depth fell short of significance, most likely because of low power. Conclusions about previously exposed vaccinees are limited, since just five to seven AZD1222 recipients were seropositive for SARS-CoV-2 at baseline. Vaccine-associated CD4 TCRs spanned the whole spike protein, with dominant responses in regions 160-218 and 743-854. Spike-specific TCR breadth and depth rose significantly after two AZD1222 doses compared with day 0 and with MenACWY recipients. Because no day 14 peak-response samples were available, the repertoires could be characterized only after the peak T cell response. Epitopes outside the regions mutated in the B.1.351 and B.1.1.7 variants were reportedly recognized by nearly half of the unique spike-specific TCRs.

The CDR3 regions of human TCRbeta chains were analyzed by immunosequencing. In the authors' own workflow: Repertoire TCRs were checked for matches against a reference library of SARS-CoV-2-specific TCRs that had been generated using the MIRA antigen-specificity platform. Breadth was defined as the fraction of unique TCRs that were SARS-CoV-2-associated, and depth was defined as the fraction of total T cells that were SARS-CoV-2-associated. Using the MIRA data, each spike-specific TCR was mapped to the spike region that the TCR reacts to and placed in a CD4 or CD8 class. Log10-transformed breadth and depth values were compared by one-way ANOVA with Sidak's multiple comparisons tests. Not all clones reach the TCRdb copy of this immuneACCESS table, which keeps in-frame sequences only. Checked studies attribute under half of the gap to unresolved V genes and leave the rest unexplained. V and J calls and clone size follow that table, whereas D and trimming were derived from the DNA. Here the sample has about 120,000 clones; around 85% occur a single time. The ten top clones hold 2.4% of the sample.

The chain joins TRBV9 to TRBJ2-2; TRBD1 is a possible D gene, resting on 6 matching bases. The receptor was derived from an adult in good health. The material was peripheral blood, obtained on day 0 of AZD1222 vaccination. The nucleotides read TGTGCCAGCAGCGCCCTAGCCAGGGGCCCCGGGGAGCTGTTTTTT. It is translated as CASSALARGPGELFF.